This TCR beta chain was profiled in a study of control samples from healthy donors and cancer patients. TCRdb keeps only in-frame clones here, not all; method: immunoSEQ multiplex PCR. Of about 140,000 clones in the sample, roughly 92% were seen once. This clone was observed a few times. The CDR3 consists of 14 residues. From germline, CDR1 is MNHEY and CDR2 SVGEGT. V was shortened by 5 bases and J by 6 bases, with 14 bases between the two germline ends. Sequencing was carried out using blood. This clonotype originated in a man between 25 and 39 years old in good health. This chain links TRBV6-2 or TRBV6-3 with TRBJ1-5; D gene unclear. The CDR3 DNA is TGTGCCAGCAGTCCCCCGGTATGGGGTCAGCCCCAGCATTTT. Translating it yields CASSPPVWGQPQHF.